This is a list of T cell receptor beta chains from one sample in a study of regulatory T cells in long-lasting Graves disease. TCRdb re-analysed the multiplex PCR reads in MiXCR, keeping a single row per CDR3 protein. The table has about 530,000 distinct CDR3 sequences, about 15% seen once. The data were also submitted as part of a second study, on T cells in Graves' hyperthyroidism and ophthalmopathy.

The input for sequencing was peripheral blood mononuclear cells (PBMCs), taken at new diagnosis, from a patient treated with antithyroid drugs. Receptors were obtained from a woman aged 35-65 years with Graves disease. The CDR3 runs from the conserved cysteine through the conserved F or W. Fields, in order: V gene, CDR3 protein.

V: TRBV27; CDR3: CASSLKRWEGSSYNSPLHF
V: TRBV18; CDR3: CASSPLAGAVETQYF
V: TRBV19; CDR3: CASRTTGEGNQPQHF
V: TRBV6-1; CDR3: CASSEAVTGTGEYGYTF
V: TRBV6-2/TRBV6-3; CDR3: CASSYSQDRIGQPQHF
V: TRBV5-1; CDR3: CASSQLQGDSQTQYF
V: TRBV29-1; CDR3: CSVALGVNQPQHF
V: TRBV2; CDR3: CASRPLDRDNSPLHF
V: TRBV3-1; CDR3: CASSPDLLVNTEAFF
V: TRBV12-3/TRBV12-4; CDR3: CASSPGAEAFF
V: TRBV6-5; CDR3: CASSSPGADPADTQYF
V: TRBV7-2; CDR3: CASSRGPADYNEQFF
V: TRBV6-1; CDR3: CASREQGARNTEAFF
V: TRBV27; CDR3: CASSSPHTGEEQYF
V: TRBV5-1; CDR3: CASSLGQGSSGPQHF
V: TRBV10-2; CDR3: CASSDIKDSPLHF
V: TRBV11-3; CDR3: CASSSTSGGPVDEQFF
V: TRBV4-1; CDR3: CASSQNPGSSYNEQFF
V: TRBV12-3/TRBV12-4; CDR3: CASSTTGLTEAFF
V: TRBV2; CDR3: CASSGTELSTDTQYF
V: TRBV12-3/TRBV12-4; CDR3: CASSFTGIGEKLFF
V: TRBV3-1; CDR3: CASSQEGGPQFF
V: TRBV11-2; CDR3: CASSLSGKLFF
V: TRBV12-3/TRBV12-4; CDR3: CANRPGLTNQPQHF
V: TRBV2; CDR3: CASSTGSYNQPQHF
V: TRBV12-3/TRBV12-4; CDR3: CASSLTEGRGQPQHF
V: TRBV7-9; CDR3: CAGDAGAVVYQRGNEKLFF
V: TRBV20-1; CDR3: CSARSGGVSPLHF
V: TRBV3-1; CDR3: CASSYGAGGRYEQYF
V: TRBV6-2/TRBV6-3; CDR3: CASRADSDTQYF
V: TRBV19; CDR3: CASSMGGSTDTQYF
V: TRBV30; CDR3: CAWRIGQGAFGYTF
V: TRBV20-1; CDR3: CSVGGGSSYNEQFF
V: TRBV30; CDR3: CAWTSLASEAFF
V: TRBV2; CDR3: CASSVGSKSTDTQYF
V: TRBV2; CDR3: CASTGETNYGYTF